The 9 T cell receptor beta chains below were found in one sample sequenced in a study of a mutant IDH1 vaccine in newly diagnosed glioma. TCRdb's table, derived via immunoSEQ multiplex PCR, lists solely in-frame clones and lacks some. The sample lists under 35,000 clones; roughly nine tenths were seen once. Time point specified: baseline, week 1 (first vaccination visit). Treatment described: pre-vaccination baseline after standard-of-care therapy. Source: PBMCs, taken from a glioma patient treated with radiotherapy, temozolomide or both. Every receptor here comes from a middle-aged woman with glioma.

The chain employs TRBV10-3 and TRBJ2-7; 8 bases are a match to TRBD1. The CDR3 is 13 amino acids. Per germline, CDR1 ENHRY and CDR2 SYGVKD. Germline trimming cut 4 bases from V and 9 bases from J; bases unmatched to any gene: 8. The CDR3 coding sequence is TGTGCCATCAGTGTGGGTGGTGGACAGGGGCAGTACTTC. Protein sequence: CAISVGGGQGQYF.

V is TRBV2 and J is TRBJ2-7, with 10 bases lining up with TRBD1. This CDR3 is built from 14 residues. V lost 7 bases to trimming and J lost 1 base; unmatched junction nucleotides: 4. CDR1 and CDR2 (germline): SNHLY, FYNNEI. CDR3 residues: CASTTGGFSYEQYF. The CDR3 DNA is TGTGCCAGCACGACAGGGGGCTTTTCCTACGAGCAGTACTTC.

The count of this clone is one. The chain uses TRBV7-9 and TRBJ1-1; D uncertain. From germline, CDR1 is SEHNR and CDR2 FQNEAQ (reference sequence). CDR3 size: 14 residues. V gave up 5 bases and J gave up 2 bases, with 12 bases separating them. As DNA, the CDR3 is TGTGCCAGCAGCCCAGCTTCGTTTAACACTGAAGCTTTCTTT. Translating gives CASSPASFNTEAFF.

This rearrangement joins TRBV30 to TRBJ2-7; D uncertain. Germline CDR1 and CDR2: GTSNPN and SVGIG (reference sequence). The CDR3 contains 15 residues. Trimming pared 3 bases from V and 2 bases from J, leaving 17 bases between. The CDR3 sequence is CAWRHTYPRAYEQYF. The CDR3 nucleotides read TGTGCCTGGAGGCACACCTACCCTCGTGCCTACGAGCAGTACTTC.

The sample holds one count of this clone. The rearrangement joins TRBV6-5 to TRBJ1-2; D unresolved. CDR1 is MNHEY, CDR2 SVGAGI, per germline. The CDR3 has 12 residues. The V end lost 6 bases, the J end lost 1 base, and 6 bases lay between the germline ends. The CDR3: CASRQINYGYTF. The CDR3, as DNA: TGTGCCAGCAGACAAATTAACTATGGCTACACCTTC.

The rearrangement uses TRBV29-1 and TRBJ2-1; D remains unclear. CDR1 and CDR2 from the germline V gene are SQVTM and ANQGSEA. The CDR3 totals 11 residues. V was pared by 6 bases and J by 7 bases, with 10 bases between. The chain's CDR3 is CSVSVRNEQFF. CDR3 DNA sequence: TGCAGCGTGTCCGTTCGAAATGAGCAGTTCTTC.

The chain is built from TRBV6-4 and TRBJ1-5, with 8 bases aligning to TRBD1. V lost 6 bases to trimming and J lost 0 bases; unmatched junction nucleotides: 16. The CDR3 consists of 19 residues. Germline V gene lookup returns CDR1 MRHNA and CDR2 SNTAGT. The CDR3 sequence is CASRCQSNWTGHSNQPQHF. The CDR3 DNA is TGTGCCAGCAGGTGTCAATCGAATTGGACAGGGCATAGCAATCAGCCCCAGCATTTT.

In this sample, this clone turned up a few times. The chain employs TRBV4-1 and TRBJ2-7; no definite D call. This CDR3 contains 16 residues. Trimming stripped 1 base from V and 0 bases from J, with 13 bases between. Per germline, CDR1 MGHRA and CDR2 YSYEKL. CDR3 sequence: CASSQVDLIVSYEQYF. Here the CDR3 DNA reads TGCGCCAGCAGCCAAGTTGACCTAATTGTCTCCTACGAGCAGTACTTC.

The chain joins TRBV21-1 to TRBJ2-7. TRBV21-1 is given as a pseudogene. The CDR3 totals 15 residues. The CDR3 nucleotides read TGTGCCAGCAGCAAAGCGCGAAGGGCTCCCTACGAGCAGTACTTC. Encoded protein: CASSKARRAPYEQYF.